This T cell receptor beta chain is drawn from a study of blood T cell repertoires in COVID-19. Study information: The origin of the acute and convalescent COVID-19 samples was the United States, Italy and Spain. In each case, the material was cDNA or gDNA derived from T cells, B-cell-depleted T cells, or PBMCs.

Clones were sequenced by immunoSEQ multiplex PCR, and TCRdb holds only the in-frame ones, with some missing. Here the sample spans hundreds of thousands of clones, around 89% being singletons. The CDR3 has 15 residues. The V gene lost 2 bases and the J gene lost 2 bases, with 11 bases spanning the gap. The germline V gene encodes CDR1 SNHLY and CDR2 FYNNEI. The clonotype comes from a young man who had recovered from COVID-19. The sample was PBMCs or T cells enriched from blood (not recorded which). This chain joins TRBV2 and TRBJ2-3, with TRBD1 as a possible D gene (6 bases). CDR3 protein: CASSEMGASTDTQYF. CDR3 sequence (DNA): TGTGCCAGCAGTGAAATGGGGGCCTCCACAGATACGCAGTATTTT. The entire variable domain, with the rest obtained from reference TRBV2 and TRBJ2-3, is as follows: EPEVTQTPSHQVTQMGQEVILRCVPISNHLYFYWYRQILGQKVEFLVSFYNNEISEKSEIFDDQFSVERPDGSNFTLKIRSTKLEDSAMYFCASSEMGASTDTQYFGPGTRLTVL.